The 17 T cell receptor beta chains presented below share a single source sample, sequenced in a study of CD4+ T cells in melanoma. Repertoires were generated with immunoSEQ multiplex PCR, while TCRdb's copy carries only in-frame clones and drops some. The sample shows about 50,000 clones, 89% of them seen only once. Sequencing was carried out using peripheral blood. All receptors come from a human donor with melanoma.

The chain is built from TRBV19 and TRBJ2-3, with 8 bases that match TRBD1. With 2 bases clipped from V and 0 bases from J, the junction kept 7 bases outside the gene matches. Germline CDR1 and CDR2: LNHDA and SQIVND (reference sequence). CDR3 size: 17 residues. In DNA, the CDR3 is TGTGCCAGTAGTATATTTGGGCGGACAGGGAGCACAGATACGCAGTATTTT. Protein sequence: CASSIFGRTGSTDTQYF.

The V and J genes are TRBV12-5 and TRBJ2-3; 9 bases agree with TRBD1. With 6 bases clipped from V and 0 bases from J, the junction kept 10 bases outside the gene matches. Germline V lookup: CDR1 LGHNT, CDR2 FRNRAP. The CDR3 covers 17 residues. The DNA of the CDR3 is TGTGCTAGTGGACCTACTATGGGACAGGGTAGCACAGATACGCAGTATTTT. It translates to CASGPTMGQGSTDTQYF.

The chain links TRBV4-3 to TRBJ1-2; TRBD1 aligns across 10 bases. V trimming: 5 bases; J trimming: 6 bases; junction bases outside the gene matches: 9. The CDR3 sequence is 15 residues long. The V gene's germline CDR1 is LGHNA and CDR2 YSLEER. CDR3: CASSTRDRGYNGYTF. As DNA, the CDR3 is TGCGCCAGCAGCACCCGGGACAGGGGATATAATGGCTACACCTTC.

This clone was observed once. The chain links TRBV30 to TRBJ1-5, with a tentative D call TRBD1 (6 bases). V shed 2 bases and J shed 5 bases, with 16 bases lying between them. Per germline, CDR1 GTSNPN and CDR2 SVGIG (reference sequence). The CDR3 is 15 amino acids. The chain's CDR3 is CAWSTGTNLYQPQHF. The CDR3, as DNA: TGTGCCTGGAGTACCGGGACAAACTTATATCAGCCCCAGCATTTT.

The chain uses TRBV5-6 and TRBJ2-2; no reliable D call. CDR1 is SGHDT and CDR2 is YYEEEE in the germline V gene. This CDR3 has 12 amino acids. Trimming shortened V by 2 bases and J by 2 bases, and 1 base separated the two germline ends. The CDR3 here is CASSFNTGELFF. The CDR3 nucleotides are TGTGCCAGCAGCTTCAACACCGGGGAGCTGTTTTTT. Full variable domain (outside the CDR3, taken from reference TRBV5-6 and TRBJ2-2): DAGVTQSPTHLIKTRGQQVTLRCSPKSGHDTVSWYQQALGQGPQFIFQYYEEEERQRGNFPDRFSGHQFPNYSSELNVNALLLGDSALYLCASSFNTGELFFGEGSRLTVL.

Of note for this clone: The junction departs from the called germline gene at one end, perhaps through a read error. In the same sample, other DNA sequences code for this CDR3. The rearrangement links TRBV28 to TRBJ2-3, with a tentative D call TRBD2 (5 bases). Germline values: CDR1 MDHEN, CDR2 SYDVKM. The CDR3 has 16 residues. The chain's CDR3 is CASSSEGYVVGDTQYF. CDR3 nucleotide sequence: TGTGCCAGCAGTTCAGAGGGCTATGTGGTAGGAGATACGCAGTATTTC.

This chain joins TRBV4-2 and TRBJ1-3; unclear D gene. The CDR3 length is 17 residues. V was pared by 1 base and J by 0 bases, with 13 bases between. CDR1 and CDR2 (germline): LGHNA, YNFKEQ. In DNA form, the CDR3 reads TGTGCCAGCAGCCAAGTTTCCCCCCAGCTCTCTGGAAACACCATATATTTT. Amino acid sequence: CASSQVSPQLSGNTIYF.

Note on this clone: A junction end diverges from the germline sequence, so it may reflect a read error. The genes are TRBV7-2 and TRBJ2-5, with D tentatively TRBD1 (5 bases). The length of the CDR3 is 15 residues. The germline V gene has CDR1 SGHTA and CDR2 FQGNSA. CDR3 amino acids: CAGSFIGPQGETQYF. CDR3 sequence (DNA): TGTGCCGGCAGCTTCATCGGACCCCAGGGAGAGACCCAGTACTTC.

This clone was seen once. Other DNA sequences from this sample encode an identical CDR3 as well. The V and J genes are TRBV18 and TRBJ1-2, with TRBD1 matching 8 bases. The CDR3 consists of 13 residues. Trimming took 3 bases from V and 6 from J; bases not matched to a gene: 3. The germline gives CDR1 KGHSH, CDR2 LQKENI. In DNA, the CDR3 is TGTGCCAGCTCACCGTTGGACAGGGATGGCTACACCTTC. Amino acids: CASSPLDRDGYTF.

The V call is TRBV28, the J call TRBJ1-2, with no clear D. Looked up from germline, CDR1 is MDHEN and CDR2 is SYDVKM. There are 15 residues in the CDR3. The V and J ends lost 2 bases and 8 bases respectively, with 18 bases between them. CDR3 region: CASSLHSTSPRGYTF. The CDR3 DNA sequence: TGTGCCAGCAGTTTACACTCGACATCCCCCCGGGGCTACACCTTC.

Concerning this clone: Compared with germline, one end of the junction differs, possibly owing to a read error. Written as DNA, the CDR3 is TGTGCCAGCGGACTTGACCAAGGGACCCAGTACTTC. It codes for CASGLDQGTQYF. V is TRBV28 and J is TRBJ2-5; TRBD2 might be the D (5 bases). Germline CDR1 and CDR2: MDHEN and SYDVKM. The CDR3 covers 12 residues.

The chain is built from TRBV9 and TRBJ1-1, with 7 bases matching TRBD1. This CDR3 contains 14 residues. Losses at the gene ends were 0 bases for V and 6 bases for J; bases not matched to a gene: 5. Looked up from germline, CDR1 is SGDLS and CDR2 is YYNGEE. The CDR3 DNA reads TGTGCCAGCAGCGTAGGGGACAGCCTGGCTGAAGCTTTCTTT. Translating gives CASSVGDSLAEAFF.

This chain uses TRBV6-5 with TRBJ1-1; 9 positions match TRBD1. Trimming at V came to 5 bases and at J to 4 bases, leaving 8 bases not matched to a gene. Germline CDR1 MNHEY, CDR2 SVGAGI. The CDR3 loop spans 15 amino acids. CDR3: CASSPGGTGTTEAFF. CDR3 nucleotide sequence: TGTGCCAGCAGTCCGGGGGGGACAGGGACCACTGAAGCTTTCTTT.

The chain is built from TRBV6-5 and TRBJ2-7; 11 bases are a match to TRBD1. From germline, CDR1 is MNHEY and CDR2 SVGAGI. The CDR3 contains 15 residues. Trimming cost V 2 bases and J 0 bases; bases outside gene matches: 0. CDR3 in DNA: TGTGCCAGCAGTTACGGGACAGGGGGCTCCTACGAGCAGTACTTC. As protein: CASSYGTGGSYEQYF.

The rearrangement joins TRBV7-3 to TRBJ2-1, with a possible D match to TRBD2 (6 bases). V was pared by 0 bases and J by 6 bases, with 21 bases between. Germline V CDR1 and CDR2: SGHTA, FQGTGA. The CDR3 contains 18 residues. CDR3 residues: CASSLTPSAGPSVNEQFF. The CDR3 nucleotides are TGTGCCAGCAGCTTAACCCCATCTGCGGGGCCCTCGGTCAATGAGCAGTTCTTC.

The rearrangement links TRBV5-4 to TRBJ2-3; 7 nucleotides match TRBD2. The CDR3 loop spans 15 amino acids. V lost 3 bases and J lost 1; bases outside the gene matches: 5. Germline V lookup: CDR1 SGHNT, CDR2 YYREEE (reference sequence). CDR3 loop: CASSSSAGRTDTQYF. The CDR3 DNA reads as TGTGCCAGCAGCTCTTCAGCGGGGCGCACAGATACGCAGTATTTT.

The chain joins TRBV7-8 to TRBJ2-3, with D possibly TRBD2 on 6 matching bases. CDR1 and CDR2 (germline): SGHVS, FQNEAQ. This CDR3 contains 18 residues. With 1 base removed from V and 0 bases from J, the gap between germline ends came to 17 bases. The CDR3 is CASSLDMSRGSSTDTQYF. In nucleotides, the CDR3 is TGTGCCAGCAGCTTAGATATGAGCCGGGGGTCTAGCACAGATACGCAGTATTTT.